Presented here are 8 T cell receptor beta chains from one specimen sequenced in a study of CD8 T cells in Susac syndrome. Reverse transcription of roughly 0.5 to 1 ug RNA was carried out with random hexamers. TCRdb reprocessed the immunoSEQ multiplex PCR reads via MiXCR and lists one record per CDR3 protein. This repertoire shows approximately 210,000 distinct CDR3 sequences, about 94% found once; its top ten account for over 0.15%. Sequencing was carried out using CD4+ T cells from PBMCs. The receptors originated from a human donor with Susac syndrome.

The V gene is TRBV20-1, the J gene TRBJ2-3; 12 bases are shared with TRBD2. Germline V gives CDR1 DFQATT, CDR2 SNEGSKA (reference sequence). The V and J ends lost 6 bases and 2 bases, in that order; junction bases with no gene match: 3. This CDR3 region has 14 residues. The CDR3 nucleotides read TGCAGTGCCACTAGCGGGGGGACCACAGATACGCAGTATTTT. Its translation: CSATSGGTTDTQYF.

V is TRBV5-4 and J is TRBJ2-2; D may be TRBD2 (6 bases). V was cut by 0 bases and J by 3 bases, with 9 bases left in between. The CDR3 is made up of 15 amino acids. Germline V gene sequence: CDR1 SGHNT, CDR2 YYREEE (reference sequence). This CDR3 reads CASSLAGGDTGELFF. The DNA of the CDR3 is TGTGCCAGCAGCTTGGCCGGCGGGGACACCGGGGAGCTGTTTTTT.

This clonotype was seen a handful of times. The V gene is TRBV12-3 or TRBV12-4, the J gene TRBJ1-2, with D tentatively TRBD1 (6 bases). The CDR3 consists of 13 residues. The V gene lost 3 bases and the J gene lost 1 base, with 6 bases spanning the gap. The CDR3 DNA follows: TGTGCCAGCAGTTTGGACAGTAACTATGGCTACACCTTC. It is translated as CASSLDSNYGYTF.

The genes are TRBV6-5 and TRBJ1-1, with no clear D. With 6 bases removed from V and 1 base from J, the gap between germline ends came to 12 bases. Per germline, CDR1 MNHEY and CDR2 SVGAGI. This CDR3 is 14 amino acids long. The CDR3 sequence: CASRPTEGNTEAFF. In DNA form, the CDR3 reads TGTGCCAGCAGACCCACAGAAGGGAACACTGAAGCTTTCTTT.

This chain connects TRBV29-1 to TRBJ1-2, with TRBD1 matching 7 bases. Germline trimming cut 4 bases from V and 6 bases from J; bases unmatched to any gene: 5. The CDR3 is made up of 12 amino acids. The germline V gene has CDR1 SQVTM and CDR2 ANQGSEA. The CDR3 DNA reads TGCAGCGTTGGCAGCAGGGGGGATGGCTACACCTTC. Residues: CSVGSRGDGYTF.

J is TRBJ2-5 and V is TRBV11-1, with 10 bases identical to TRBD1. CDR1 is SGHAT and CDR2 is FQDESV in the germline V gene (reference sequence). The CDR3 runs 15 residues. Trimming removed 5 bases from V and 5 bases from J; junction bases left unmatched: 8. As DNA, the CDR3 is TGTGCCAGCAGCCCTAGGGGACAGGGGTCGGAGACCCAGTACTTC. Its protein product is CASSPRGQGSETQYF.

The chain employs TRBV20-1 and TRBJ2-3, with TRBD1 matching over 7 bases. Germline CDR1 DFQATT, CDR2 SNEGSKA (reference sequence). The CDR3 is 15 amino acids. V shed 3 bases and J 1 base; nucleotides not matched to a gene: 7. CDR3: CSASEFGQGTDTQYF. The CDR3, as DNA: TGCAGTGCTAGCGAGTTCGGACAGGGCACAGATACGCAGTATTTT.

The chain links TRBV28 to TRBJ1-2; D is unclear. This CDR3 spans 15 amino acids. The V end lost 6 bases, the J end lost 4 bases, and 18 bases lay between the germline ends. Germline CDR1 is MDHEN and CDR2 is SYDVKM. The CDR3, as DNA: TGTGCCAGCAGCCTTTCGGGAGGGAGTCGCTATGGCTACACCTTC. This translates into CASSLSGGSRYGYTF.